These 23 T cell receptor beta chains share one sample of origin, sequenced in a study of blood T cell repertoires in COVID-19. Libraries were prepared by immunoSEQ multiplex PCR; TCRdb keeps only in-frame clonotypes and omits some of them. The sample includes around 200,000 clones, under 90% of them seen just once. Sequencing input: peripheral blood. These receptors were taken from a person aged 65 to 79 with COVID-19, enrolled during active disease.

On this clone itself: The germline gene is not matched at one end of the junction; a read error may be the cause. This chain connects TRBV5-1 to TRBJ1-6, with D tentatively TRBD1 (6 bases). The CDR3 runs 16 residues. CDR1 and CDR2 (germline): SGHRS, YFSETQ. This CDR3 reads CASGLEGGAGNSPLHF. The CDR3 coding sequence is TGCGCCAGCGGCTTGGAGGGGGGGGCAGGTAATTCACCCCTCCACTTT.

This clone was recorded only once. The rearrangement links TRBV4-3 to TRBJ1-6, with D hard to call. The CDR3 length is 13 residues. Deletions cut 0 bases from V and 7 bases from J, with 4 bases between. Germline V CDR1 and CDR2: LGHNA, YSLEER. The CDR3 region has the DNA TGCGCCAGCAGCCAAGAGCGGAATTCACCCCTCCACTTT. Its translation is CASSQERNSPLHF.

Concerning this clone: The same CDR3 arises from other DNA sequences in this sample as well. The chain joins TRBV12-3 or TRBV12-4 to TRBJ2-2; a weak D match, TRBD2 (5 bases). V gave up 1 base and J gave up 5 bases, with 5 bases separating them. The CDR3 is 13 amino acids. DNA for the CDR3: TGTGCCAGCAGTTTAGGAGGGACCGGGGAGCTGTTTTTT. This encodes CASSLGGTGELFF.

This clone was counted once. This chain joins TRBV29-1 and TRBJ1-2, with D tentatively TRBD1 (5 bases). Germline CDR1 SQVTM, CDR2 ANQGSEA. V was clipped by 7 bases and J by 5 bases, with 17 bases between them. This CDR3 has 13 residues. Written as DNA, the CDR3 is TGCAGCGCTCCCAGGGAGGGAGGGTATGGCTACACCTTC. This sequence encodes CSAPREGGYGYTF.

The chain has TRBV3-1 (or the pseudogene TRBV3-2) and TRBJ1-3; D unresolved. V was cut by 0 bases and J by 0 bases, with 9 bases left in between. From germline, CDR1 is LGHDT and CDR2 YNNKEL (reference sequence). The CDR3 extends over 16 amino acids. The CDR3 DNA reads TGTGCCAGCAGCCAAGATCCCCCCATCTCTGGAAACACCATATATTTT. It specifies CASSQDPPISGNTIYF.

The chain employs TRBV28 and TRBJ2-4; tentatively, D is TRBD2 (7 bases). The length of the CDR3 is 20 residues. The germline CDR1 and CDR2 sequences are MDHEN and SYDVKM. Trimming shortened V by 5 bases and J by 0 bases, and 26 bases separated the two germline ends. CDR3 sequence (DNA): TGTGCCAGCAGTCCCCCCTTGGGGAGGGGGACCACGCTAGCCAAAAACATTCAGTACTTC. As protein: CASSPPLGRGTTLAKNIQYF.

This clone was picked up one time. The chain combines TRBV5-1 with TRBJ1-1; no clear D gene. V was clipped by 4 bases and J by 1 base, with 11 bases between them. CDR1 is SGHRS and CDR2 is YFSETQ in the germline V gene. The CDR3 is 14 amino acids. The CDR3 region is CASSPGGRNTEAFF. The CDR3 DNA is TGCGCCAGCAGCCCCGGAGGGAGGAACACTGAAGCTTTCTTT.

This chain joins TRBV2 and TRBJ1-1; no clear D gene. The V gene lost 6 bases and the J gene lost 0 bases, with 8 bases spanning the gap. From germline, CDR1 is SNHLY and CDR2 FYNNEI. There are 13 residues in the CDR3. CDR3 nucleotides: TGTGCCAGCAGATTTATTGTGAACACTGAAGCTTTCTTT. Encoded protein: CASRFIVNTEAFF.

In this sample, this clone turned up once. V usage is TRBV29-1 and J usage is TRBJ2-1, with a tentative D call TRBD2 (5 bases). This CDR3 region has 15 residues. The V gene lost 2 bases and the J gene lost 5 bases, with 16 bases spanning the gap. Germline V gives CDR1 SQVTM, CDR2 ANQGSEA. The CDR3, as DNA: TGCAGCGTTGAATTTTTCGCGGGTTCGAACAATGAGCAGTTCTTC. Protein: CSVEFFAGSNNEQFF.

The genes are TRBV11-2 and TRBJ2-1; D unresolved. Germline lookup yields CDR1 SGHAT and CDR2 FQNNGV. CDR3 size: 13 residues. Trimming pared 4 bases from V and 5 bases from J, leaving 9 bases between. The CDR3 region has the DNA TGTGCCAGCAGCTCCGGGTATAACAATGAGCAGTTCTTC. Translation: CASSSGYNNEQFF. The complete variable domain, with remaining parts taken from reference TRBV11-2 and TRBJ2-1, reads EAGVAQSPRYKIIEKRQSVAFWCNPISGHATLYWYQQILGQGPKLLIQFQNNGVVDDSQLPKDRFSAERLKGVDSTLKIQPAKLEDSAVYLCASSSGYNNEQFFGPGTRLTVL.

The chain is built from TRBV19 and TRBJ1-1; the D gene is possibly TRBD1 (5 bases). There are 13 residues in the CDR3. CDR1 and CDR2 (germline): LNHDA, SQIVND (reference sequence). V lost 8 bases, J lost 0 bases, and 10 bases lay in between. CDR3 nucleotides: TGTGCCAGTTGGGACTTCCTGAACACTGAAGCTTTCTTT. Encoded protein: CASWDFLNTEAFF.

This clone was recorded a few times. The chain has TRBV27 and TRBJ1-4; 7 bases are shared with TRBD1. CDR1 and CDR2 from the germline V gene are MNHEY and SMNVEV (reference sequence). This CDR3 region has 18 residues. With 0 bases clipped from V and 6 bases from J, the junction kept 13 bases outside the gene matches. The CDR3 bases are TGTGCCAGCAGTTTATCGTGGGCGACAGGGCGTACGGATGAAAAACTGTTTTTT. Its protein is CASSLSWATGRTDEKLFF.

This clone came up a few times. Written as DNA, the CDR3 is TGCGCCAGCAGCTCCACAGGGGATCAACGAAATTCACCCCTCCACTTT. It is translated as CASSSTGDQRNSPLHF. The J gene is TRBJ1-6, the V gene TRBV5-1; the match to TRBD1 covers 7 bases. The germline V gene encodes CDR1 SGHRS and CDR2 YFSETQ. The trim removed 3 bases at V and 7 bases at J, leaving 10 bases unmatched. The CDR3 sequence is 16 residues long.

The chain employs TRBV2 and TRBJ2-1; TRBD2 is a possible D gene (6 bases). The CDR3 covers 15 residues. Trimming cost V 6 bases and J 0 bases, with 12 bases left between them. The germline CDR1 and CDR2 sequences are SNHLY and FYNNEI. The CDR3 spells CASRRDWTSYNEQFF. Written as DNA, the CDR3 is TGTGCCAGCAGGAGGGACTGGACCTCCTACAATGAGCAGTTCTTC.

V gene TRBV5-1 combines with J gene TRBJ1-2, with 7 positions matching TRBD1. The CDR3 covers 13 residues. J gave up 2 bases and V 3 bases, and 1 base lay outside the gene matches. CDR1 SGHRS and CDR2 YFSETQ come from the germline V gene. The CDR3 DNA reads TGCGCCAGCAGCTGGGGACAGAACTATGGCTACACCTTC. It yields the protein CASSWGQNYGYTF.

A few counts support this clone. The chain has TRBV20-1 and TRBJ2-7; D perhaps matches TRBD1 (5 bases). The CDR3 is 11 residues long. Germline CDR1 DFQATT, CDR2 SNEGSKA (reference sequence). Trimming took off 6 bases at V and 5 bases at J, with 11 bases between the two ends. Here the CDR3 reads CSARVVNEQYF. The DNA of the CDR3 is TGCAGTGCCAGGGTAGTAAACGAGCAGTACTTC.

About this clone: This same CDR3 is encoded by further DNA sequences in the sample. The CDR3 protein is CASSFGQPYNEQFF. CDR3 DNA sequence: TGTGCCAGCAGCTTCGGACAGCCCTACAATGAGCAGTTCTTC. The chain is built from TRBV11-2 and TRBJ2-1; perhaps TRBD1 as D (6 bases). The CDR3 runs 14 residues. Germline V lookup: CDR1 SGHAT, CDR2 FQNNGV. V lost 3 bases, J lost 2 bases, and 8 bases lay in between.

This clone is medium-sized (0.01 to 0.1%) by share. V gene TRBV11-1 combines with J gene TRBJ2-5, with 11 nucleotides matching TRBD1. Trimming took 5 bases from V and 6 from J; bases not matched to a gene: 8. The CDR3 is 15 amino acids. CDR1 and CDR2 (germline): SGHAT, FQDESV (reference sequence). The CDR3 nucleotides read TGTGCCAGCAGCCCATCGGACAGGGGGCGAAAGACCCAGTACTTC. Translated, it gives CASSPSDRGRKTQYF.

This chain connects TRBV25-1 to TRBJ2-7, with 12 bases identical to TRBD2. After removal of 9 bases from V and 2 bases from J, the junction contained 5 bases not matched to a gene. Per the germline V gene, CDR1 is MGHDK and CDR2 is SYGVNS. The CDR3 covers 14 residues. The CDR3 DNA is TGTGCCAGTGAGCTAGCGGGAGGGCCCTACGAGCAGTACTTC. Translating it yields CASELAGGPYEQYF.

The chain is built from TRBV23-1 and TRBJ1-2; weak D call: TRBD1 (6 bases). TRBV23-1 is given ORF status, its function remaining uncertain. Trimming removed 4 bases from V and 8 bases from J, with 17 bases in between. The CDR3 consists of 14 residues. The CDR3 here is CASSPMGQTLGYTF. The CDR3 DNA follows: TGCGCCAGCAGTCCTATGGGACAAACCTTGGGCTACACCTTC.

The chain employs TRBV19 and TRBJ1-2; 8 bases fit TRBD1. The V gene end was trimmed by 5 bases and the J gene end by 4 bases; junction bases not matched to a gene: 9. The CDR3 extends over 15 amino acids. Germline V gene sequence: CDR1 LNHDA, CDR2 SQIVND (reference sequence). CDR3: CASSPGQVVSYGYTF. The DNA of the CDR3 is TGTGCCAGTAGTCCGGGACAGGTCGTGAGCTATGGCTACACCTTC.

The chain joins TRBV7-6 to TRBJ2-7, with 10 nucleotides matching TRBD1. Germline V gene lookup returns CDR1 SGHVS and CDR2 FNYEAQ. Unmatched junction bases numbered 8, after V lost 5 bases and J lost 4 bases. This CDR3 is 15 amino acids long. CDR3 nucleotides: TGTGCCAGCAGCGGACCGGGACAGGGGTTTTACGAGCAGTACTTC. It is translated as CASSGPGQGFYEQYF.

This chain connects TRBV15 to TRBJ2-5, with D unresolved. Looked up from germline, CDR1 is LNHNV and CDR2 is YYDKDF (reference sequence). The CDR3 sequence is 13 residues long. V was shortened by 1 base and J by 4 bases, with 7 bases between the two germline ends. CDR3 region: CATSRGRGETQYF. CDR3 DNA: TGTGCCACCAGCAGAGGGAGAGGAGAGACCCAGTACTTC.